This TCR beta chain comes out of a study of somatic mutations in cytotoxic T cells in rheumatoid arthritis. V was cut by 1 base and J by 3 bases, with 13 bases left in between. Germline-derived CDR1 and CDR2 are MNHNS and SASEGT. CDR3 size: 16 residues. TCRdb's copy holds only in-frame clones and misses some; the assay was immunoSEQ multiplex PCR. There are about 15,000 clones in the sample; roughly 77% occur only once, and 14% lies in the top ten. This TCR was sampled from an adult with rheumatoid arthritis. V gene TRBV6-1 combines with J gene TRBJ1-3; D may be TRBD1 (5 bases). Source material: CD8+ T cells sorted from blood. The CDR3 is CASSEVPGSGGNTIYF. For the CDR3, the DNA is TGTGCCAGCAGTGAAGTTCCAGGGTCAGGTGGAAACACCATATATTTT.